Shown below are 4 T cell receptor beta chains from a single sample sequenced in a study of blood T cell repertoires in COVID-19. Using immunoSEQ multiplex PCR, the repertoire was profiled, and TCRdb retains in-frame clones only, with some absent. The sample yields 250,000 to 400,000 clones, about 89% seen once. The specimen sequenced was PBMCs or T cells enriched from blood (not recorded which). These receptors came from a man in his sixties who had recovered from COVID-19.

The genes are TRBV5-1 and TRBJ1-1; 7 positions match TRBD1. Germline CDR1 and CDR2: SGHRS and YFSETQ. V trimming: 3 bases; J trimming: 4 bases; junction bases outside the gene matches: 9. CDR3 length equals 15 residues. The CDR3 is CASSSRGRGVTEAFF. The CDR3 DNA reads TGCGCCAGCAGCTCGAGGGGGCGTGGGGTCACTGAAGCTTTCTTT.

This clone was observed once. CDR3 DNA sequence: TGTGCCAGCAGGAACACAGTTAACTATGGCTACACCTTC. This codes for CASRNTVNYGYTF. V usage is TRBV12-3 or TRBV12-4 and J usage is TRBJ1-2; D is unclear. The V end was cut by 6 bases, the J end by 1 base, with 9 bases between. The CDR3 is 13 residues long.

This chain joins TRBV7-2 and TRBJ2-4; D perhaps matches TRBD1 (6 bases). This CDR3 has 14 amino acids. Trimming removed 1 base from V and 6 bases from J, with 10 bases in between. From germline, CDR1 is SGHTA and CDR2 FQGNSA. CDR3: CASSLEQGSNIQYF. In DNA, the CDR3 is TGTGCCAGCAGCTTAGAACAGGGATCAAACATTCAGTACTTC. Together with reference TRBV7-2 and TRBJ2-4, the CDR3 gives the full variable domain: GAGVSQSPSNKVTEKGKDVELRCDPISGHTALYWYRQSLGQGLEFLIYFQGNSAPDKSGLPSDRFSAERTGGSVSTLTIQRTQQEDSAVYLCASSLEQGSNIQYFGAGTRLSVL.

This sequence joins TRBV2 and TRBJ1-1; D is unclear. With 6 bases removed from V and 4 bases from J, the gap between germline ends came to 12 bases. Germline V gene lookup returns CDR1 SNHLY and CDR2 FYNNEI. This CDR3 comprises 13 residues. The chain's CDR3 is CASSLHLSTEAFF. The CDR3 DNA reads TGTGCCAGCAGCCTGCATTTGAGCACTGAAGCTTTCTTT.